The next 17 T cell receptor beta chains were all read from a single sample in a study of blood T cell repertoires in COVID-19 (dated by TCRdb to the early 2020s). Library preparation used the immunoSEQ multiplex PCR assay. Not all clones reach the TCRdb copy of this immuneACCESS table, which keeps in-frame sequences only. Checked studies attribute under half of the gap to unresolved V genes and leave the rest unexplained. The sample table contains around 160,000 clones; only one count was recorded for around 80% of them. The leading ten clones occupy about 11% of the sample. Input material: PBMCs or T cells enriched from blood (not recorded which). Receptors were obtained from a man between 45 and 60 years old who had recovered from COVID-19.

This clone showed up just once. The V gene is TRBV10-1, the J gene TRBJ2-7; 8 positions match TRBD2. Germline V gene sequence: CDR1 WNHNN, CDR2 SYGVQD (reference sequence). V lost 6 bases and J lost 0; bases outside the gene matches: 1. This CDR3 comprises 13 residues. CDR3 residues: CASSGLASYEQYF. The DNA of the CDR3 is TGCGCCAGCAGCGGACTAGCCTCCTACGAGCAGTACTTC.

V usage is TRBV10-2 and J usage is TRBJ2-7, with TRBD2 matching over 13 bases. Germline trimming cut 7 bases from V and 5 bases from J; bases unmatched to any gene: 8. This CDR3 comprises 15 residues. CDR1 WSHSY and CDR2 SAAADI come from the germline V gene. In DNA form, the CDR3 reads TGCGCCAGCACCCCCACTAGCGGGGGGGGTGACGAGCAGTACTTC. Amino acid sequence: CASTPTSGGGDEQYF.

This chain joins TRBV6-2 or TRBV6-3 and TRBJ2-1, with 8 bases aligning to TRBD2. Germline lookup yields CDR1 MNHEY and CDR2 SVGEGT. This CDR3 is built from 15 residues. The ends lost 5 bases at V and 3 bases at J; junction bases unmatched: 6. CDR3 nucleotide sequence: TGTGCCAGCAGTCTGTTGGCGGGGGGCTACAATGAGCAGTTCTTC. This gives the protein CASSLLAGGYNEQFF.

There are many counts of this clone. The chain joins TRBV27 to TRBJ1-3; no clear D. The CDR3 runs to 14 residues. The V end lost 8 bases, the J end lost 4 bases, and 15 bases lay between the germline ends. Germline V lookup: CDR1 MNHEY, CDR2 SMNVEV (reference sequence). The CDR3 loop reads CASARRGKGNTIYF. The CDR3 coding sequence is TGTGCCAGCGCCCGGCGGGGTAAAGGAAACACCATATATTTT.

This sequence joins TRBV18 and TRBJ1-1, with D perhaps matching TRBD1 (6 bases). The CDR3 runs 14 residues. Trimming left V 3 bases short and J 1 base short, with 9 bases between. CDR1 is KGHSH and CDR2 is LQKENI in the germline V gene. For the CDR3, the DNA is TGTGCCAGCTCACCCACAGGGAGGAACACTGAAGCTTTCTTT. Its protein product is CASSPTGRNTEAFF.

Only one count was recorded for this clone. V gene TRBV5-1 combines with J gene TRBJ2-5, with D tentatively TRBD1 (6 bases). The CDR3 sequence is 14 residues long. The V gene lost 4 bases and the J gene lost 5 bases, with 15 bases spanning the gap. In germline, CDR1 is SGHRS, CDR2 YFSETQ. The CDR3 DNA is TGCGCCAGCAGCCGGACAGAGGGGGTTGAGACCCAGTACTTC. This gives the protein CASSRTEGVETQYF.

The V and J genes are TRBV6-5 and TRBJ2-5, with 7 bases identical to TRBD2. This CDR3 has 14 residues. Unmatched junction bases numbered 9, after V lost 6 bases and J lost 5 bases. The germline V gene encodes CDR1 MNHEY and CDR2 SVGAGI. The CDR3 nucleotides read TGTGCCAGCAGAGCGTGGGGGGGAGACGAGACCCAGTACTTC. This translates into CASRAWGGDETQYF.

Only a few counts were recorded for this clone. The chain recombines TRBV20-1 with TRBJ2-7; the D gene is possibly TRBD1 (5 bases). CDR1 is DFQATT, CDR2 SNEGSKA, per germline (reference sequence). Trimming pared 5 bases from V and 6 bases from J, leaving 11 bases between. This CDR3 comprises 11 residues. The CDR3 DNA is TGCAGTGCTCTACAGGTGGGCGAGCAGTACTTC. It codes for CSALQVGEQYF.

The chain carries TRBV6-5 and TRBJ1-2; D unclear. V lost 0 bases and J 2 bases, leaving 10 bases between the germline ends. CDR1 MNHEY and CDR2 SVGAGI come from the germline V gene. This CDR3 has 15 amino acids. CDR3 sequence: CASSYSESWNYGYTF. CDR3 DNA: TGTGCCAGCAGTTACTCGGAGAGTTGGAACTATGGCTACACCTTC.

The J gene is TRBJ1-1, the V gene TRBV7-2, with 8 bases that match TRBD1. CDR3 size: 13 residues. The V segment lost 1 base and the J segment 10 bases; nucleotides outside the gene matches: 5. Looked up from germline, CDR1 is SGHTA and CDR2 is FQGNSA. The CDR3 DNA follows: TGTGCCAGCAGCTTAGATCAGGGGGCGGGAGCTTTCTTT. Protein: CASSLDQGAGAFF.

The genes are TRBV19 and TRBJ2-7; perhaps TRBD2 as D (6 bases). Germline V lookup: CDR1 LNHDA, CDR2 SQIVND (reference sequence). V dropped 4 bases and J dropped 3 bases, with 19 bases sitting between them. The CDR3 has 16 amino acids. CDR3: CASSTKVASEFYEQYF. CDR3 bases: TGTGCCAGTAGTACAAAGGTCGCTAGCGAATTCTACGAGCAGTACTTC.

This clone is a singleton in its sample. The V and J genes are TRBV12-3 or TRBV12-4 and TRBJ1-1; 9 positions match TRBD1. The J segment lost 9 bases and the V segment lost 6 bases, leaving 8 bases of the junction unmatched. The CDR3 is made up of 13 amino acids. Here the CDR3 DNA reads TGTGCCAGCAGGAGGACAGGGGAAAAGCAAGCTTTCTTT. Translating gives CASRRTGEKQAFF.

This clone was counted a few times. In the same sample, other DNA sequences code for this CDR3. The chain couples TRBV7-9 to TRBJ2-3; 8 nucleotides agree with TRBD2. This CDR3 is 16 amino acids long. V shed 2 bases and J 2 bases; nucleotides not matched to a gene: 6. Germline V lookup: CDR1 SEHNR, CDR2 FQNEAQ (reference sequence). The chain's CDR3 is CASSLLSGSTTDTQYF. As DNA, the CDR3 is TGTGCCAGCAGCTTACTCAGCGGGAGTACCACAGATACGCAGTATTTT.

The count of this clone is one. This chain joins TRBV18 and TRBJ1-5; D gene unclear. The CDR3 runs to 13 residues. Germline CDR1 is KGHSH and CDR2 is LQKENI. Trimming left V 1 base short and J 8 bases short, with 9 bases between. CDR3 coding DNA: TGTGCCAGCTCACCACGACGGGTGGAGCCCCAGCATTTT. It codes for CASSPRRVEPQHF.

V and J are TRBV5-4 and TRBJ2-7, with D maybe TRBD1 (5 bases). Trimming took 2 bases from V and 4 from J, leaving 13 bases between them. CDR1 SGHNT and CDR2 YYREEE come from the germline V gene (reference sequence). This CDR3 spans 14 amino acids. CDR3 sequence reads: CASSLAGQRYEQYF. The CDR3 nucleotides read TGTGCCAGCAGCTTAGCAGGGCAGAGATACGAGCAGTACTTC.

This clone occurred a few times. The chain has TRBV2 and TRBJ2-1, with D unresolved. The CDR3 is made up of 13 amino acids. Germline V gene sequence: CDR1 SNHLY, CDR2 FYNNEI. Trimming left V 7 bases short and J 7 bases short, with 14 bases between. CDR3 residues: CASKSESLNEQFF. DNA for the CDR3: TGTGCCAGCAAGAGCGAGAGTCTGAATGAGCAGTTCTTC. Full variable domain (rest looked up from reference TRBV2 and TRBJ2-1): EPEVTQTPSHQVTQMGQEVILRCVPISNHLYFYWYRQILGQKVEFLVSFYNNEISEKSEIFDDQFSVERPDGSNFTLKIRSTKLEDSAMYFCASKSESLNEQFFGPGTRLTVL.

This clone was found once. The genes are TRBV9 and TRBJ1-4; 10 bases align to TRBD1. This CDR3 region has 13 residues. The germline CDR1 and CDR2 sequences are SGDLS and YYNGEE. The J segment lost 10 bases and the V segment lost 3 bases, leaving 3 bases of the junction unmatched. This chain's CDR3 is CASSAGTGAKLFF. CDR3 bases: TGTGCCAGCAGCGCCGGGACAGGGGCAAAACTGTTTTTT.